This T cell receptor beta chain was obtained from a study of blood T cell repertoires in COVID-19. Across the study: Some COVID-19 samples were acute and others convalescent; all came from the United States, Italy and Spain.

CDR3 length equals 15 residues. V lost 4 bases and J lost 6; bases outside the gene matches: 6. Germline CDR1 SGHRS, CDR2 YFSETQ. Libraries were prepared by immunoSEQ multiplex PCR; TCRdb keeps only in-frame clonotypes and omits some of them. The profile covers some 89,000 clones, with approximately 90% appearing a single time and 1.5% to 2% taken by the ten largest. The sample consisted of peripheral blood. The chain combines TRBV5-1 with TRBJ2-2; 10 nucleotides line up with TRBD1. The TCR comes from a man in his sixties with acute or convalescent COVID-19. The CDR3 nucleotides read TGCGCCAGCAGCCCGGGACAGGGGACCCCCGGGGAGCTGTTTTTT. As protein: CASSPGQGTPGELFF.